The clone carrying this T cell receptor beta chain was recorded only once. The antigen is undetermined. The data originate from a study of T cell responses to AZD1222 COVID-19 vaccine. Study-wide results and limits: At study baseline, merely several AZD1222 recipients were seropositive. The sample set comprised mostly white British donors with more females, and clonal diversity was possibly underestimated.

Second doses that came at about 4 or about 12 weeks were put together. Germline V gene data show CDR1 as SEHNR and CDR2 as FQNEAQ (reference sequence). Trimming removed 2 bases at V and 4 bases at J, with 11 bases between. The CDR3 spans 14 residues. Sequencing was performed with immunoSEQ multiplex PCR; in TCRdb, only in-frame clones are kept and a portion is missing. The table shows roughly 150,000 clones, with 70% to 90% occurring only once. The sequenced sample was peripheral blood, obtained 28 days after the second AZD1222 dose. This sequence originates from an adult who received the AZD1222 COVID-19 vaccine. The chain combines TRBV7-9 with TRBJ1-2; D call uncertain. CDR3 in DNA: TGTGCCAGCAGCTTATCGCGACAAAGCTATGGCTACACCTTC. It encodes CASSLSRQSYGYTF.